This T cell receptor beta chain came from a study of cytomegalovirus exposure and HLA in healthy donors. Study results and caveats: Analysis was carried out at a later point, and it linked a missense DCLRE1C variant to TCR beta V- and J-gene trimming. The study listed some 160 cytomegalovirus-associated TCR beta chains.

The germline V gene encodes CDR1 SGHNT and CDR2 YYREEE (reference sequence). V was shortened by 8 bases and J by 5 bases, with 17 bases between the two germline ends. This CDR3 contains 13 residues. A few counts support this clone. Antigen specificity is unknown. 60 Vbeta and 13 Jbeta primers were used in PCR. Assay used: immunoSEQ multiplex PCR; TCRdb lists only in-frame clones, some missing. Here the sample spans about 140,000 clones, 77% being singletons. This TCR was recovered from a female donor in good health and CMV-seronegative. The V gene is TRBV5-4, the J gene TRBJ2-7; possibly TRBD1 for D (6 bases). Specimen: PBMCs. For the CDR3, the DNA is TGTGCCAGAAATCGACAGGAGATCGACGAGCAGTACTTC. It is translated as CARNRQEIDEQYF.